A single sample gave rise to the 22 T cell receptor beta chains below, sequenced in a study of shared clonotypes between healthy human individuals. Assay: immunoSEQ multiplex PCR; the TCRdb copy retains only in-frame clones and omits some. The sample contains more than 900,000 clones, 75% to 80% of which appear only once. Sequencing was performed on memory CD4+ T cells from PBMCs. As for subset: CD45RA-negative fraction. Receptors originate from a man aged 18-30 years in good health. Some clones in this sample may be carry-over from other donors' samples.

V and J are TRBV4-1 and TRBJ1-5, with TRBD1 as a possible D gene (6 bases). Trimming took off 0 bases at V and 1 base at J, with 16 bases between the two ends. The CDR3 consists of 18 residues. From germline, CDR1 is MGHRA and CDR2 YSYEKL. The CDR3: CASSQEPHRASSNQPQHF. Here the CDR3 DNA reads TGCGCCAGCAGCCAAGAACCCCACAGGGCCTCGAGCAATCAGCCCCAGCATTTT.

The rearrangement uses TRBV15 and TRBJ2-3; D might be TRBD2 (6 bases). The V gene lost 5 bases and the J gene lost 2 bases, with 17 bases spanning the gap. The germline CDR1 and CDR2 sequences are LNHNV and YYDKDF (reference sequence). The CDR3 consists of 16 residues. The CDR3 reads CATSSGRAGYTDTQYF. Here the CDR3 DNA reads TGTGCCACCAGCTCTGGCCGGGCGGGGTACACAGATACGCAGTATTTT. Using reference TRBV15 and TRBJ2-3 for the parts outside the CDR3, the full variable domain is DAMVIQNPRYQVTQFGKPVTLSCSQTLNHNVMYWYQQKSSQAPKLLFHYYDKDFNNEADTPDNFQSRRPNTSFCFLDIRSPGLGDTAMYLCATSSGRAGYTDTQYFGPGTRLTVL.

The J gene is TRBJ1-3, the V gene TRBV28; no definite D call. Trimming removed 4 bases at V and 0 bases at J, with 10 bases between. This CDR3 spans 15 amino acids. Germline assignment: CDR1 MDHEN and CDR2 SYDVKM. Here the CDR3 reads CASSSPVFSGNTIYF. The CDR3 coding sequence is TGTGCCAGCAGTTCGCCCGTCTTCTCTGGAAACACCATATATTTT. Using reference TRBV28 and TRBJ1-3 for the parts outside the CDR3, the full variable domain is DVKVTQSSRYLVKRTGEKVFLECVQDMDHENMFWYRQDPGLGLRLIYFSYDVKMKEKGDIPEGYSVSREKKERFSLILESASTNQTSMYLCASSSPVFSGNTIYFGEGSWLTVV.

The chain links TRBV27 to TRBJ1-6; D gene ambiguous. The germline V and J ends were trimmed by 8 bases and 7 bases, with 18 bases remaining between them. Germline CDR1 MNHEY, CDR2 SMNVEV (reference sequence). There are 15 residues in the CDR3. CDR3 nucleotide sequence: TGTGCCAGCCGTTCCCAACTAACCCTCAATTCACCCCTCCACTTT. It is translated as CASRSQLTLNSPLHF.

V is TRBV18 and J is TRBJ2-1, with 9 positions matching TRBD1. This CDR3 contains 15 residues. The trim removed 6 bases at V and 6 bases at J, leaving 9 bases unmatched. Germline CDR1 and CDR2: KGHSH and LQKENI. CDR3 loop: CASSPGTGRSNEQFF. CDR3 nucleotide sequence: TGTGCCAGCTCGCCCGGGACAGGGAGGTCCAATGAGCAGTTCTTC.

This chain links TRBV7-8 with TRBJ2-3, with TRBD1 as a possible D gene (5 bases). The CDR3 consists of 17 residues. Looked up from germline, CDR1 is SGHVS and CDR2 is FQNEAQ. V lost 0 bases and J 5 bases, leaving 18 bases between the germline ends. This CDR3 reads CASSLAFMGLRRDTQYF. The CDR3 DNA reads TGTGCCAGCAGCTTAGCGTTTATGGGGCTCAGGAGAGATACGCAGTATTTT.

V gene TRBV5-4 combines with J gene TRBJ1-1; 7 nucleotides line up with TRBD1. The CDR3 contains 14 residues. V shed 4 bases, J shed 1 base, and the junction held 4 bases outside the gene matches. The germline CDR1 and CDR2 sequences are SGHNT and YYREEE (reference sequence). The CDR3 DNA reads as TGTGCCAGCAGCCCTAGACAGGGGAACACTGAAGCTTTCTTT. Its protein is CASSPRQGNTEAFF. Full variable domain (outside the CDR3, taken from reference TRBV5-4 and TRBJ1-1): ETGVTQSPTHLIKTRGQQVTLRCSSQSGHNTVSWYQQALGQGPQFIFQYYREEENGRGNFPPRFSGLQFPNYSSELNVNALELDDSALYLCASSPRQGNTEAFFGQGTRLTVV.

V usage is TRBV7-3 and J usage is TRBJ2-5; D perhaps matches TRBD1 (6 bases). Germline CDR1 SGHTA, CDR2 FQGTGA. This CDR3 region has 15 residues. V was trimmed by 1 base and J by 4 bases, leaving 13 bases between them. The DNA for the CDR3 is TGTGCCAGCAGCTTAAATGCAGGGGCCCGAGAGACCCAGTACTTC. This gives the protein CASSLNAGARETQYF.

CDR3 sequence (DNA): TGTGCCAGCAGTTCGAACCCCGGGACAGGAGACAACACCGGGGAGCTGTTTTTT. It yields the protein CASSSNPGTGDNTGELFF. The rearrangement joins TRBV28 to TRBJ2-2, with 8 nucleotides matching TRBD1. V gave up 4 bases and J gave up 2 bases; unmatched junction bases: 12. Germline CDR1 is MDHEN and CDR2 is SYDVKM. This CDR3 has 18 residues.

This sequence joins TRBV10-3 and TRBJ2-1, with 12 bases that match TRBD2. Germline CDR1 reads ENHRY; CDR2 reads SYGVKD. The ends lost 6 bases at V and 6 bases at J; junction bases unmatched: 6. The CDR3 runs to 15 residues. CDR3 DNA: TGTGCCATCAGAGAGACTAGCGGGAGCTCCAATGAGCAGTTCTTC. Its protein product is CAIRETSGSSNEQFF.

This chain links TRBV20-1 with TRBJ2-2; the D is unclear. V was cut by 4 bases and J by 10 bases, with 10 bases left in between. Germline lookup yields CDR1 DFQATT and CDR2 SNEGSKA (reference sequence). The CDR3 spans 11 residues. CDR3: CSANRASELFF. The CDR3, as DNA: TGCAGTGCTAACCGAGCCTCGGAGCTGTTTTTT.

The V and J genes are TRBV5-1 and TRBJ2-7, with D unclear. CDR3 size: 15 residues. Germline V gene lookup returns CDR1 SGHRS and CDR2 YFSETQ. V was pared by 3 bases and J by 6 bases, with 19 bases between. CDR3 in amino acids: CASSSRAISTFEQYF. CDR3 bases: TGCGCCAGCAGCTCAAGAGCTATCTCTACGTTCGAGCAGTACTTC.

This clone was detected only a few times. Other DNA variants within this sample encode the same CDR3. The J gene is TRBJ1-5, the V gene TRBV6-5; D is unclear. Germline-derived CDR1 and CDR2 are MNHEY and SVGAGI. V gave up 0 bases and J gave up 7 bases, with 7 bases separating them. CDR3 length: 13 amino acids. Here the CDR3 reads CASSYSRGQPQHF. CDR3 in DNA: TGTGCCAGCAGTTACTCGAGAGGGCAGCCCCAGCATTTT.

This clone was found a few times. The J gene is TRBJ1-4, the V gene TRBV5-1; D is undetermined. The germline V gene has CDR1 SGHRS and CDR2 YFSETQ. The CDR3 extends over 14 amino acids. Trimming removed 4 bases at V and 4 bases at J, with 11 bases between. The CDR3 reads CASSRTLDNEKLFF. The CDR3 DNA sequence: TGCGCCAGCAGCCGGACCTTGGATAATGAAAAACTGTTTTTT.

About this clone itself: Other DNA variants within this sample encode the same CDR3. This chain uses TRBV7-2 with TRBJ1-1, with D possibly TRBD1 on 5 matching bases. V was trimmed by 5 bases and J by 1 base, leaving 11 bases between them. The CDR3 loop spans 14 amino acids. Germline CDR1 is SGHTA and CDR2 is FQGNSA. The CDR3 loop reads CASSPGRGNTEAFF. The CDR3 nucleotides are TGTGCCAGCAGCCCCGGGAGGGGGAACACTGAAGCTTTCTTT. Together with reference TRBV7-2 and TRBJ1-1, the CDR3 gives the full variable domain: GAGVSQSPSNKVTEKGKDVELRCDPISGHTALYWYRQSLGQGLEFLIYFQGNSAPDKSGLPSDRFSAERTGGSVSTLTIQRTQQEDSAVYLCASSPGRGNTEAFFGQGTRLTVV.

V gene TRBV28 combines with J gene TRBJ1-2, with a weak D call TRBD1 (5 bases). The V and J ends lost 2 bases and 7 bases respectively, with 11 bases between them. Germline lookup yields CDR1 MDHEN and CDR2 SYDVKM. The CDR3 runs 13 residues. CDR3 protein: CASSLNPGSGYTF. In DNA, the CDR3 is TGTGCCAGCAGTTTAAACCCAGGGAGTGGCTACACCTTC.

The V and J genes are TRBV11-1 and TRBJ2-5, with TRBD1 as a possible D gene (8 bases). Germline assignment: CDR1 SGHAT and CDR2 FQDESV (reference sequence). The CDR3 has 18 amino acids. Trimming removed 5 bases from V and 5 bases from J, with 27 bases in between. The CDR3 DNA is TGTGCCAGCAGCCCACCATCGGGGCTCGGACAGGGAGGGGAGACCCAGTACTTC. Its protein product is CASSPPSGLGQGGETQYF.

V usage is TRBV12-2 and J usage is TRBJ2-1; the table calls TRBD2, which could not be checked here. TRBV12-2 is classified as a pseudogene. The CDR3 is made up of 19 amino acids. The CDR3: CASRLGTSGRYPSYNEQFF. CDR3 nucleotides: TGTGCAAGTCGCCTCGGGACTAGCGGGAGGTACCCTTCCTACAATGAGCAGTTCTTC.

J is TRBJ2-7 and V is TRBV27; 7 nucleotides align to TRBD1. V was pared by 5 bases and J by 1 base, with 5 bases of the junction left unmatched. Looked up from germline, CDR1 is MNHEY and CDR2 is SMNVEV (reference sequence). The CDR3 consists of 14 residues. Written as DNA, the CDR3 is TGTGCCAGCAGTCGGACAGGCCCTTCCTACGAGCAGTACTTC. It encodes CASSRTGPSYEQYF.

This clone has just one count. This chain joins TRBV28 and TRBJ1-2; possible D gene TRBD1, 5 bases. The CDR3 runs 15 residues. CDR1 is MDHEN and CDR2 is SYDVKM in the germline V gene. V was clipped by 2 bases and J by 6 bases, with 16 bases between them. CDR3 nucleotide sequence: TGTGCCAGCAGTTTAGTGGGGCAGAATACGGATGGCTACACCTTC. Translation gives CASSLVGQNTDGYTF.

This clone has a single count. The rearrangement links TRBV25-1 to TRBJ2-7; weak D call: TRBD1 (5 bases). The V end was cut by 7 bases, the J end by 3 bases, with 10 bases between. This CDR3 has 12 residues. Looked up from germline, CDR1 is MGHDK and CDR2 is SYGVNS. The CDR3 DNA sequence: TGTGCCAGCATGACAGAATACTACGAGCAGTACTTC. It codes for CASMTEYYEQYF.

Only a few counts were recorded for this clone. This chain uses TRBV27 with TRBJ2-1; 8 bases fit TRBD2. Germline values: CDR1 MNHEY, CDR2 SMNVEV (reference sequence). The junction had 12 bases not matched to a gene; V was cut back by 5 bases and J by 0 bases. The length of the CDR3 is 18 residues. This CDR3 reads CASSPRGVAGGSYNEQFF. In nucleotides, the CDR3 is TGTGCCAGCAGTCCCCGTGGGGTTGCGGGAGGCTCCTACAATGAGCAGTTCTTC.